This T cell receptor (beta chain) was found in a study of beta chain features in type 1 diabetes. Regarding the study as a whole: There was a moderate but significant shortening of TCRB CDR3s in all four CD4+ subsets of Type 1 diabetes patients.

The sequenced template was cDNA made from the entire isolated RNA. Assay: immunoSEQ multiplex PCR; the TCRdb copy retains only in-frame clones and omits some. The sample lists some 270,000 clones, roughly a tenth seen once, with roughly 0.017% in the top ten. Germline V gene lookup returns CDR1 SGDLS and CDR2 YYNGEE. The CDR3 contains 16 residues. The ends were cut back, 4 bases at V and 6 bases at J, with 19 bases in the middle. This clone occurred a few times. The antigen is not known. J is TRBJ2-2 and V is TRBV9; TRBD2 might be the D (5 bases). This receptor was taken from a man aged 25 to 40 with type 1 diabetes. The sample consisted of naive CD4+ T cells from blood. This CDR3 is CASSLGPLEVAGELFF. For the CDR3, the DNA is TGTGCCAGCAGCCTAGGACCCCTGGAGGTCGCCGGGGAGCTGTTTTTT.